These 27 T cell receptor beta chains share one sample of origin, sequenced in a study of brain T cells in children with intractable seizures. The protocol was immunoSEQ multiplex PCR, while the TCRdb copy is restricted to in-frame clones and leaves out a portion. The sample carries some 80,000 clones, around 91% recorded once. This material consisted of peripheral blood, taken at surgery. The receptors derive from a girl aged 2 to 10 with Rasmussen encephalitis and intractable seizures.

The chain links TRBV9 to TRBJ1-4; D is unclear. The V end was cut by 0 bases, the J end by 10 bases, with 13 bases between. Germline CDR1 and CDR2: SGDLS and YYNGEE. The CDR3 contains 14 residues. The CDR3 loop reads CASSVEGFGGKLFF. CDR3 bases: TGTGCCAGCAGCGTAGAAGGGTTTGGAGGAAAACTGTTTTTT. Together with reference TRBV9 and TRBJ1-4, the CDR3 gives the full variable domain: DSGVTQTPKHLITATGQRVTLRCSPRSGDLSVYWYQQSLDQGLQFLIQYYNGEERAKGNILERFSAQQFPDLHSELNLSSLELGDSALYFCASSVEGFGGKLFFGSGTQLSVL.

The rearrangement uses TRBV21-1 and TRBJ2-7; the listed D gene, TRBD2, was not tested against the DNA. TRBV21-1 is a pseudogene. The CDR3 runs 17 residues. The CDR3: CASSKKHRGRKAYEQYF. The CDR3 coding sequence is TGTGCCAGCAGCAAAAAGCATAGAGGTAGGAAGGCCTACGAGCAGTACTTC.

The genes are TRBV13 and TRBJ2-7, with 7 bases matching TRBD2. Germline V gene data show CDR1 as PRHDT and CDR2 as FYEKMQ (reference sequence). This CDR3 is built from 17 residues. With V trimmed by 3 bases and J by 0 bases, 11 bases remained unmatched. The CDR3 DNA sequence: TGTGCCAGCAGCTTGAGATTTTCGGGGGGAAGCTCCTACGAGCAGTACTTC. Translated: CASSLRFSGGSSYEQYF.

The CDR3 reads CASSAVTGNGYTF. As DNA, the CDR3 is TGTGCCAGCAGCGCGGTGACAGGGAATGGCTACACCTTC. This chain uses TRBV9 with TRBJ1-2; the match to TRBD1 covers 7 bases. Germline assignment: CDR1 SGDLS and CDR2 YYNGEE. CDR3 length: 13 residues. Losses at the gene ends were 3 bases for V and 6 bases for J; bases not matched to a gene: 5.

The J gene is TRBJ2-7, the V gene TRBV27; possible D gene TRBD2, 5 bases. Per the germline V gene, CDR1 is MNHEY and CDR2 is SMNVEV (reference sequence). Trimming removed 1 base from V and 2 bases from J, with 12 bases in between. The CDR3 contains 15 residues. CDR3 in amino acids: CASSLFGVRTYEQYF. CDR3 DNA sequence: TGTGCCAGCAGTTTATTCGGGGTTAGGACCTACGAGCAGTACTTC.

The rearrangement links TRBV11-3 to TRBJ2-1, with a weak D call TRBD2 (6 bases). V was cut by 4 bases and J by 10 bases, with 20 bases left in between. The CDR3 length is 15 residues. The germline V gene has CDR1 SGHNT and CDR2 YENEEA. The CDR3 DNA reads TGTGCCAGCAGCTCAGCCGGGACTTTGCAACGGGAGCAGTTCTTC. This gives the protein CASSSAGTLQREQFF.

V usage is TRBV11-2 and J usage is TRBJ2-5, with 8 nucleotides matching TRBD2. Trimming cost V 1 base and J 6 bases; bases outside gene matches: 4. From germline, CDR1 is SGHAT and CDR2 FQNNGV. The CDR3 runs 14 residues. Here the CDR3 DNA reads TGTGCCAGCAGCTTAGCGGGGGGGCCAAAGACCCAGTACTTC. Translating it yields CASSLAGGPKTQYF.

V usage is TRBV20-1 and J usage is TRBJ1-1; 9 positions match TRBD1. V lost 3 bases, J lost 5 bases, and 10 bases stayed unmatched. CDR3 length: 15 residues. Germline lookup yields CDR1 DFQATT and CDR2 SNEGSKA (reference sequence). DNA of the CDR3: TGCAGTGCTAGTCGGGACAGGGTACGTGGGACTGAAGCTTTCTTT. Residues: CSASRDRVRGTEAFF.

CDR3 nucleotides: TGTGCCAGCAGAGTACAGGGGTACGAGCAGTACTTC. This encodes CASRVQGYEQYF. This chain uses TRBV2 with TRBJ2-7; 7 bases match TRBD1. CDR1 and CDR2 (germline): SNHLY, FYNNEI. The length of the CDR3 is 12 residues. V trimming: 6 bases; J trimming: 4 bases; junction bases outside the gene matches: 3. Full variable domain (rest looked up from reference TRBV2 and TRBJ2-7): EPEVTQTPSHQVTQMGQEVILRCVPISNHLYFYWYRQILGQKVEFLVSFYNNEISEKSEIFDDQFSVERPDGSNFTLKIRSTKLEDSAMYFCASRVQGYEQYFGPGTRLTVT.

V gene TRBV9 combines with J gene TRBJ1-2; D gene unclear. The CDR3 has 13 amino acids. Germline CDR1 SGDLS, CDR2 YYNGEE. V was pared by 2 bases and J by 7 bases, with 12 bases between. CDR3 region: CASSVSSTVGYTF. CDR3 DNA: TGTGCCAGCAGCGTCTCTTCCACGGTTGGCTACACCTTC.

The rearrangement uses TRBV5-1 and TRBJ2-7; TRBD1 agrees at 7 bases. The length of the CDR3 is 13 residues. Looked up from germline, CDR1 is SGHRS and CDR2 is YFSETQ. The J segment lost 5 bases and the V segment lost 2 bases, leaving 4 bases of the junction unmatched. CDR3 nucleotide sequence: TGCGCCAGCAGCTTTAACGGACAGGACGAGCAGTACTTC. It is translated as CASSFNGQDEQYF.

CDR3 sequence reads: CATFHGGMNTEAFF. Written as DNA, the CDR3 is TGTGCCACCTTTCACGGGGGAATGAACACTGAAGCTTTCTTT. The genes are TRBV7-2 and TRBJ1-1, with TRBD1 as a possible D gene (5 bases). V was clipped by 10 bases and J by 0 bases, with 15 bases between them. Germline loops: CDR1 SGHTA, CDR2 FQGNSA. The CDR3 extends over 14 amino acids.

Here the CDR3 reads CASSSLGGATDTQYF. The CDR3 nucleotides are TGTGCCAGCAGTTCCCTAGGGGGGGCGACAGATACGCAGTATTTT. The V gene is TRBV28, the J gene TRBJ2-3; D possibly corresponds to TRBD2 (7 bases). This CDR3 is 15 amino acids long. Trimming stripped 4 bases from V and 3 bases from J, with 14 bases between. In germline, CDR1 is MDHEN, CDR2 SYDVKM.

This sequence joins TRBV5-4 and TRBJ1-1; TRBD1 agrees at 7 bases. V shed 0 bases and J 2 bases; nucleotides not matched to a gene: 4. The CDR3 runs to 15 residues. Looked up from germline, CDR1 is SGHNT and CDR2 is YYREEE (reference sequence). The CDR3 loop is CASSLADRSNTEAFF. The CDR3, as DNA: TGTGCCAGCAGCTTGGCGGACAGGTCAAACACTGAAGCTTTCTTT.

The rearrangement links TRBV19 to TRBJ2-6; D not certain. The V end was cut by 6 bases, the J end by 0 bases, with 15 bases between. The CDR3 totals 17 residues. CDR1 LNHDA and CDR2 SQIVND come from the germline V gene (reference sequence). For the CDR3, the DNA is TGTGCCAGTAGCAGACCCTTACCGGCCTCTGGGGCCAACGTCCTGACTTTC. Translating gives CASSRPLPASGANVLTF.

The gene calls are TRBV29-1 and TRBJ2-3; D not certain. The CDR3 is 13 residues long. Trimming took off 6 bases at V and 3 bases at J, with 13 bases between the two ends. Germline values: CDR1 SQVTM, CDR2 ANQGSEA. The CDR3 nucleotides read TGCAGCGTGGGTGGGATGAGGACAGATACGCAGTATTTT. Its translation: CSVGGMRTDTQYF.

This chain connects TRBV19 to TRBJ2-2, with D unresolved. The germline V gene encodes CDR1 LNHDA and CDR2 SQIVND (reference sequence). The CDR3 sequence is 13 residues long. Trimming cost V 8 bases and J 5 bases, with 12 bases left between them. This chain's CDR3 is CASLQPETGELFF. As DNA, the CDR3 is TGTGCCAGTCTGCAACCGGAAACCGGGGAGCTGTTTTTT. The whole variable domain, remainder taken from reference TRBV19 and TRBJ2-2, is DGGITQSPKYLFRKEGQNVTLSCEQNLNHDAMYWYRQDPGQGLRLIYYSQIVNDFQKGDIAEGYSVSREKKESFPLTVTSAQKNPTAFYLCASLQPETGELFFGEGSRLTVL.

The chain is built from TRBV30 and TRBJ2-7; 8 bases align to TRBD2. V dropped 0 bases and J dropped 4; count of bases not matched to a gene: 11. Per the germline V gene, CDR1 is GTSNPN and CDR2 is SVGIG (reference sequence). This CDR3 region has 16 residues. The CDR3 spells CAWSVGRLAGRYEQYF. In DNA, the CDR3 is TGTGCCTGGAGTGTAGGCCGGCTAGCGGGTAGATACGAGCAGTACTTC. The full variable domain, its missing parts supplied by reference TRBV30 and TRBJ2-7, is SQTIHQWPATLVQPVGSPLSLECTVEGTSNPNLYWYRQAAGRGLQLLFYSVGIGQISSEVPQNLSASRPQDRQFILSSKKLLLSDSGFYLCAWSVGRLAGRYEQYFGPGTRLTVT.

This chain connects TRBV19 to TRBJ2-2; the D is unclear. V was cut by 4 bases and J by 4 bases, with 7 bases left in between. CDR1 and CDR2 from the germline V gene are LNHDA and SQIVND (reference sequence). There are 13 residues in the CDR3. Here the CDR3 DNA reads TGTGCCAGTAGTAGGGTGGTCACCGGGGAGCTGTTTTTT. It codes for CASSRVVTGELFF.

This rearrangement joins TRBV6-5 to TRBJ2-2; D is unresolved. The CDR3 runs 12 residues. Germline-derived CDR1 and CDR2 are MNHEY and SVGAGI. V lost 6 bases to trimming and J lost 6 bases, with 8 bases between them. The chain's CDR3 is CASREPAGELFF. CDR3 nucleotide sequence: TGTGCCAGCAGGGAGCCTGCCGGGGAGCTGTTTTTT.

The gene calls are TRBV5-4 and TRBJ2-7; TRBD2 aligns across 9 bases. Germline values: CDR1 SGHNT, CDR2 YYREEE (reference sequence). The CDR3 extends over 15 amino acids. Trimming at V came to 0 bases and at J to 6 bases, leaving 7 bases not matched to a gene. The CDR3 DNA is TGTGCCAGCAGCTTGGTGGGTAGCGGGAGAAGCGAGCAGTACTTC. This codes for CASSLVGSGRSEQYF.

This clone was seen once. The chain recombines TRBV7-3 with TRBJ2-3; D is perhaps TRBD1 or TRBD2 (5 bases each). Germline V gene lookup returns CDR1 SGHTA and CDR2 FQGTGA. Trimming took off 2 bases at V and 2 bases at J, with 17 bases between the two ends. This CDR3 region has 17 residues. Here the CDR3 reads CASSLGSGTGNTDTQYF. Written as DNA, the CDR3 is TGTGCCAGCAGCTTAGGGTCGGGGACGGGGAACACAGATACGCAGTATTTT.

DNA for the CDR3: TGCGCCAGCTCAAGCGAGACAAGCACAGATACGCAGTATTTT. Amino acids: CASSSETSTDTQYF. This chain connects TRBV10-1 to TRBJ2-3; D gene ambiguous. This CDR3 has 14 residues. Per the germline V gene, CDR1 is WNHNN and CDR2 is SYGVQD (reference sequence). Between the trimmed V and J ends, which lost 8 bases and 0 bases, there was a span of 12 bases.

The V call is TRBV7-9, the J call TRBJ1-6, with 10 bases matching TRBD1. Trimming cost V 5 bases and J 9 bases; bases outside gene matches: 7. The CDR3 is 15 amino acids. Germline-derived CDR1 and CDR2 are SEHNR and FQNEAQ (reference sequence). CDR3 coding DNA: TGTGCCAGCAGCCAAGGGACAGGGGTGTTTTCACCCCTCCACTTT. It encodes CASSQGTGVFSPLHF.

The J gene is TRBJ1-1, the V gene TRBV6-5, with unresolved D. The CDR3 consists of 14 residues. Trimming took 7 bases from V and 6 from J, leaving 18 bases between them. The germline gives CDR1 MNHEY, CDR2 SVGAGI. CDR3 residues: CASTPYGMGAEAFF. The CDR3 DNA sequence: TGTGCCAGCACCCCATATGGGATGGGTGCTGAAGCTTTCTTT.

The CDR3 region has the DNA TGTGCCATCAGTGAGCGAGGACAGGGACCCTACGAGCAGTACTTC. Amino acids: CAISERGQGPYEQYF. The J gene is TRBJ2-7, the V gene TRBV10-3; 8 nucleotides match TRBD1. The germline V gene encodes CDR1 ENHRY and CDR2 SYGVKD. The CDR3 covers 15 residues. Unmatched junction bases numbered 5, after V lost 2 bases and J lost 2 bases.

The chain is built from TRBV7-9 and TRBJ1-1, with D possibly TRBD1 on 5 matching bases. Germline V gene lookup returns CDR1 SEHNR and CDR2 FQNEAQ (reference sequence). The CDR3 length is 14 residues. V lost 4 bases and J lost 4, with 13 bases in between. DNA for the CDR3: TGTGCCAGCAGCTCGGGCCCCACAGGCACTGAAGCTTTCTTT. Its protein is CASSSGPTGTEAFF.